The source of this T cell receptor (beta chain) is a study of blood T cell repertoires in COVID-19 (dated by TCRdb to about 2020). Context from the whole study: Samples covering the acute and convalescent phases of COVID-19 were provided by collaborators in the United States, Italy and Spain. The material from the prospective study consisted of cDNA or gDNA derived from T cells, B-cell-depleted T cells, or PBMCs. The dataset comprised deeply sampled blood TCRbeta repertoires from subjects exposed to, actively infected with, or recovered from COVID-19. The repertoires were made available in a free public database intended to serve as a resource for research on the immune response to SARS-CoV-2. Samples came from the ongoing ImmuneRACE study (first 160 participants) plus 1,254 subjects from 6 global collaborators. Nearly every sample came with metadata listing a de-identified subject ID, COVID-19 status, age in years and sex. HLA class I and class II types, where available, came from metadata supplied by the sample provider rather than from assay-based typing. Summary of the overall study and its limitations: The quantity of clinical and demographic metadata differed by source and by participant and was supplied without curation.

TCRbeta CDR3 regions were amplified from genomic DNA by means of the immunoSEQ Assay, a bias-controlled multiplex PCR. The study's processing was this. Within the assay, amplification of reference gene primers was used to estimate how many nucleated cells each sample contained. To quantify the absolute abundance of each unique TCRbeta CDR3 rearrangement, sequence reads were collapsed and filtered. Productive Simpson clonality was computed per sample as the square root of Simpson's diversity index over productive rearrangements. TCRdb's version of the immuneACCESS table is confined to in-frame rearrangements and falls short of the full clone set. An unresolved V gene accounts for under half of the shortfall where checked; the remainder is of unknown origin. D and trimming were read from the DNA, whereas the V and J calls and clone size are those reported in that table. Across this sample there are about 240,000 clones, with roughly nine tenths seen only once. The top ten constitute 6.2% of the sample.

Whole blood was collected in K2EDTA tubes by collaborating institutions according to the institutions' own protocols. For TCRbeta analysis, collaborators shipped samples in one of three forms: frozen whole blood, isolated PBMCs, or DNA extracted from either of those sample types. Reading the germline V gene gives CDR1 SGDLS and CDR2 YYNGEE. V loses 0 bases, J loses 2 bases, and the germline ends lie 8 bases apart. Inclusive of the bounding cysteine and phenylalanine, the CDR3 is 14 residues long. Of all the DNA, just the CDR3 is kept, 42 bases in frame from base 1. About this clone: Its antigen remains undetermined. No base quality values were provided; no much bigger clone lies one nucleotide off.

The chain is encoded by TRBV9 joined to TRBJ1-1; the D gene remains uncertain. The receptor's source is a man in his 60s with acute or convalescent COVID-19. The sample comprised peripheral blood. At the DNA level, the sequence is TGTGCCAGCAGCGTAGCTTTACAAAACACTGAAGCTTTCTTT. It translates to CASSVALQNTEAFF.